This T cell receptor beta chain was sequenced for a study of spatial heterogeneity in lung cancer. Study outcomes and limitations: Resection blood, more than follow-up blood, showed ubiquitous expanded tumor TCRs.

Germline lookup yields CDR1 MNHEY and CDR2 SVGEGT. The CDR3 is 15 amino acids. Trimming took off 6 bases at V and 9 bases at J, with 21 bases between the two ends. Every TCR cDNA molecule bore its own unique molecular identifier. TCRdb re-analysed the 5' RACE reads in MiXCR, keeping a single row per CDR3 protein. The sample records tens of thousands of distinct CDR3 sequences, approximately 20% being singletons. Sample time point: sample taken at primary tumor resection. From tumor, nontumor lung or frozen PBMC, whole RNA was taken unsorted for sequencing. Samples were donated by 72 untreated early-stage non-small cell lung cancer patients. A remark on this clonotype: Its antigen is not identified.

The gene calls are TRBV6-2 or TRBV6-3 and TRBJ2-1; a possible D gene is TRBD2 (5 bases). The specimen was PBMCs, collected at surgery. The receptor's source is a male donor with early-stage non-small cell lung cancer. This CDR3 reads CASSSNRELITEQFF. As DNA, the CDR3 is TGTGCCAGCAGCTCTAATCGGGAATTGATTACTGAGCAGTTCTTC.